The 15 T cell receptor beta chains listed next were all sequenced from one sample in a study of T-cell reconstitution after alpha-beta-depleted transplantation in children. As it was prepared, the TCRbeta library received unique molecular identifiers. TCRdb reprocessed the PCR reads via MiXCR and lists one record per CDR3 protein. The sample lists fewer than 550,000 distinct CDR3 sequences, about an eighth seen once, with 14% in the top ten. Material: PBMCs, mostly from graft donor cells, obtained 180 days after TCRalphabeta/CD19-depleted stem cell transplant. These receptor sequences come from a female patient aged 2-15 years who had a stem cell transplant for aplastic anemia, so the T cells may come from the graft donor.

In this sample, this clonotype turned up many times. The J gene is TRBJ1-2, the V gene TRBV10-3, with 8 nucleotides matching TRBD1. Germline CDR1 ENHRY, CDR2 SYGVKD. V lost 4 bases to trimming and J lost 5 bases; unmatched junction nucleotides: 3. This CDR3 spans 13 amino acids. DNA of the CDR3: TGTGCCATCAGTGGGGGACAGGCTTATGGCTACACCTTC. The encoded protein is CAISGGQAYGYTF.

There are a few counts of this clonotype. The chain employs TRBV28 and TRBJ2-3; TRBD1 matches 7 bases. Germline lookup yields CDR1 MDHEN and CDR2 SYDVKM. The CDR3 covers 14 residues. Unmatched junction bases numbered 9, after V lost 5 bases and J lost 7 bases. This chain's CDR3 is CASSPPQQGYTQYF. CDR3 sequence (DNA): TGTGCCAGCAGTCCGCCCCAACAGGGGTATACGCAGTATTTT.

A note on this clonotype: Relative to the germline gene, one junction end is altered; a read error may explain this. The genes are TRBV6-1 and TRBJ2-2; D may match TRBD1 or TRBD2 (5 bases each). This CDR3 is built from 14 residues. Per germline, CDR1 MNHNS and CDR2 SASEGT. CDR3: CDSQRAWGTGELFF. CDR3 coding DNA: TGTGACAGCCAGAGGGCTTGGGGGACCGGGGAGCTGTTTTTT.

This clonotype appeared many times. The rearrangement uses TRBV11-2 and TRBJ2-5; TRBD2 aligns across 11 bases. Germline V gives CDR1 SGHAT, CDR2 FQNNGV. The junction had 20 bases not matched to a gene; V was cut back by 4 bases and J by 7 bases. The CDR3 runs 19 residues. This CDR3 is CASSSRGLAVISQKGTQYF. The CDR3 nucleotides read TGTGCCAGCAGCTCGAGGGGACTAGCGGTTATTTCACAAAAGGGGACCCAGTACTTC. The entire variable domain, with the rest obtained from reference TRBV11-2 and TRBJ2-5, is as follows: EAGVAQSPRYKIIEKRQSVAFWCNPISGHATLYWYQQILGQGPKLLIQFQNNGVVDDSQLPKDRFSAERLKGVDSTLKIQPAKLEDSAVYLCASSSRGLAVISQKGTQYFGPGTRLLVL.

The chain uses TRBV12-3 or TRBV12-4 and TRBJ1-4, with 8 bases identical to TRBD1. The CDR3 is 15 amino acids. Germline trimming cut 7 bases from V and 7 bases from J; bases unmatched to any gene: 11. CDR3 amino acids: CASTLRTGLGEKLFF. The CDR3 DNA reads TGTGCCAGCACCCTCCGGACAGGGCTGGGTGAAAAACTGTTTTTT.

This clonotype was detected many times. The J gene is TRBJ2-3, the V gene TRBV28; TRBD1 aligns across 7 bases. V was pared by 5 bases and J by 2 bases, with 4 bases of the junction left unmatched. Germline V CDR1 and CDR2: MDHEN, SYDVKM. The CDR3 has 14 residues. CDR3 DNA: TGTGCCAGCAGTCGAGACAGGGTCACAGATACGCAGTATTTT. As protein: CASSRDRVTDTQYF.

This clonotype was counted a few times. The V gene is TRBV19, the J gene TRBJ2-5; D call uncertain. Germline V gene data show CDR1 as LNHDA and CDR2 as SQIVND (reference sequence). V was pared by 2 bases and J by 4 bases, with 8 bases between. CDR3 length: 13 amino acids. In DNA, the CDR3 is TGTGCCAGTAGTATAATTCCTAGAGAGACCCAGTACTTC. Translation gives CASSIIPRETQYF. Full variable domain (remainder filled in from reference TRBV19 and TRBJ2-5): DGGITQSPKYLFRKEGQNVTLSCEQNLNHDAMYWYRQDPGQGLRLIYYSQIVNDFQKGDIAEGYSVSREKKESFPLTVTSAQKNPTAFYLCASSIIPRETQYFGPGTRLLVL.

The V and J genes are TRBV25-1 and TRBJ1-5; 7 nucleotides line up with TRBD1. Trimming cost V 6 bases and J 2 bases; bases outside gene matches: 7. Germline V gene data show CDR1 as MGHDK and CDR2 as SYGVNS. This CDR3 contains 15 residues. The CDR3 loop reads CASRAQGSGNQPQHF. The CDR3 DNA sequence: TGTGCCAGCAGGGCACAGGGGTCGGGCAATCAGCCCCAGCATTTT.

This chain uses TRBV20-1 with TRBJ1-5, with D perhaps TRBD1 (5 bases). Germline V gives CDR1 DFQATT, CDR2 SNEGSKA (reference sequence). V shed 3 bases and J shed 3 bases, with 15 bases lying between them. The CDR3 is 15 residues long. CDR3 sequence: CSASPPGLNNQPQHF. CDR3 in DNA: TGCAGTGCTAGCCCCCCGGGACTAAACAATCAGCCCCAGCATTTT.

This chain links TRBV5-5 with TRBJ1-2, with D unclear. The CDR3 is made up of 14 amino acids. The V and J ends lost 0 bases and 2 bases respectively, with 8 bases between them. Germline V lookup: CDR1 SGHKS, CDR2 YYEKEE (reference sequence). CDR3 sequence reads: CASSLAGVNYGYTF. For the CDR3, the DNA is TGTGCCAGCAGCTTGGCCGGGGTGAACTATGGCTACACCTTC.

In its sample, this clonotype was seen a few times. This rearrangement joins TRBV20-1 to TRBJ2-5; 11 bases agree with TRBD2. Trimming took 5 bases from V and 5 from J; bases not matched to a gene: 10. The CDR3 spans 15 residues. CDR1 DFQATT and CDR2 SNEGSKA come from the germline V gene (reference sequence). The CDR3 DNA is TGCAGTGCTTATCGACTAGCGGGAAATGGGGAGACCCAGTACTTC. It yields the protein CSAYRLAGNGETQYF.

CDR3 protein: CASRRGQRHTGELFF. CDR3 bases: TGTGCCAGCAGGCGGGGACAGCGGCACACCGGGGAGCTGTTTTTT. This rearrangement joins TRBV28 to TRBJ2-2, with D perhaps TRBD1 (7 bases). There are 15 residues in the CDR3. CDR1 MDHEN and CDR2 SYDVKM come from the germline V gene. The V and J ends lost 6 bases and 3 bases respectively, with 14 bases between them.

CDR3 DNA: TGTGCCAGCAGCTTAGTGGGGGCGCGGGGCTACACCTTC. Translation gives CASSLVGARGYTF. J is TRBJ1-2 and V is TRBV7-2, with D possibly matching TRBD1 (6 bases). The V end lost 1 base, the J end lost 8 bases, and 11 bases lay between the germline ends. Germline CDR1 reads SGHTA; CDR2 reads FQGNSA. This CDR3 has 13 residues.

The rearrangement links TRBV20-1 to TRBJ1-2; weak D call: TRBD1 (5 bases). CDR3 length: 16 amino acids. CDR1 is DFQATT and CDR2 is SNEGSKA in the germline V gene (reference sequence). V lost 0 bases and J 1 base, leaving 15 bases between the germline ends. CDR3 region: CSARDRRVLFNYGYTF. In DNA form, the CDR3 reads TGCAGTGCTAGAGACCGCAGGGTGCTCTTTAACTATGGCTACACCTTC.

This clonotype was recorded many times. V gene TRBV14 combines with J gene TRBJ2-7; perhaps D is TRBD1 or TRBD2 (7 bases each). The CDR3 is made up of 18 amino acids. V was clipped by 0 bases and J by 0 bases, with 18 bases between them. In germline, CDR1 is SGHDN, CDR2 FVKESK. CDR3 sequence reads: CASSQDLGRTGPSYEQYF. The CDR3 DNA reads as TGTGCCAGCAGCCAAGACCTCGGGAGGACAGGACCCTCCTACGAGCAGTACTTC.